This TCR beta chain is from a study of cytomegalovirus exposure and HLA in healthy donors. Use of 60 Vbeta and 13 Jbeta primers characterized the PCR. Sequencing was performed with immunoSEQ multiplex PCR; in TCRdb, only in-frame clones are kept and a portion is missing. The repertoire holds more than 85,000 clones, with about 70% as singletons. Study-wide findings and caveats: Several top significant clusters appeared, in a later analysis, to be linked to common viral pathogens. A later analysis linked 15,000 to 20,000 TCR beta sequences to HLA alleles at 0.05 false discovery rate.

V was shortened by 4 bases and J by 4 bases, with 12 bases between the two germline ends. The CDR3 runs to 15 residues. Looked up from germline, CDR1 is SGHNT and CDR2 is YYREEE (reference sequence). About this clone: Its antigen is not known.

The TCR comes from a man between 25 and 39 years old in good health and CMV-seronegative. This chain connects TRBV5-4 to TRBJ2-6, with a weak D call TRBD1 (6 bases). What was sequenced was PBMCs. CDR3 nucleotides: TGTGCCAGCAGCCCATACCAGGGGGGGGCCAACGTCCTGACTTTC. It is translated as CASSPYQGGANVLTF.